These 21 T cell receptor beta chains were all obtained from the same sample, sequenced in a study of post-analysis software for immune sequencing data. cDNA libraries of TCR beta carried unique molecular identifiers. One entry per CDR3 protein, called by TCRdb with MiXCR from the PCR reads. The sample has 700,000 to 900,000 distinct CDR3 sequences, about half seen once. Their target antigens are unknown. Study-wide results and limits: There were roughly five TRBV segments more frequent in patients than controls, and TRBV5-6, TRBV5-1 and TRBV20-1 were among them.

The sample comprised blood. The receptors were sampled from a girl under 18 with multiple sclerosis.

A few counts support this clonotype. This chain joins TRBV27 and TRBJ2-7, with 8 nucleotides matching TRBD1. This CDR3 is built from 13 residues. The V gene end was trimmed by 8 bases and the J gene end by 6 bases; junction bases not matched to a gene: 9. The V gene's germline CDR1 is MNHEY and CDR2 SMNVEV (reference sequence). The CDR3 loop is CASSPRTGREQYF. The CDR3 region has the DNA TGTGCCAGCTCCCCACGGACAGGGCGCGAGCAGTACTTC.

This chain connects TRBV29-1 to TRBJ2-3; TRBD2 agrees at 7 bases. From germline, CDR1 is SQVTM and CDR2 ANQGSEA. This CDR3 contains 14 residues. With 3 bases clipped from V and 4 bases from J, the junction kept 7 bases outside the gene matches. As DNA, the CDR3 is TGCAGCGTTGACGGAGCGGGGCCCGCAGATACGCAGTATTTT. Encoded protein: CSVDGAGPADTQYF.

The V and J genes are TRBV12-3 or TRBV12-4 and TRBJ2-1, with 7 bases lining up with TRBD2. Trimming removed 5 bases from V and 4 bases from J; junction bases left unmatched: 11. The CDR3 spans 16 residues. In DNA form, the CDR3 reads TGTGCCAGCAGTGGCGGGGCCGGGAGGAGGTACAATGAGCAGTTCTTC. Residues: CASSGGAGRRYNEQFF.

The chain couples TRBV5-6 to TRBJ1-5; 10 bases line up with TRBD1. From germline, CDR1 is SGHDT and CDR2 YYEEEE. The trim removed 4 bases at V and 7 bases at J, leaving 8 bases unmatched. The CDR3 consists of 15 residues. In DNA form, the CDR3 reads TGTGCCAGCAGCAGGAACTGGGACAGGGGCCAGCCCCAGCATTTT. It translates to CASSRNWDRGQPQHF.

The chain has TRBV2 and TRBJ2-7, with TRBD1 identical over 10 bases. CDR1 SNHLY and CDR2 FYNNEI come from the germline V gene. CDR3 size: 14 residues. Losses at the gene ends were 6 bases for V and 7 bases for J; bases not matched to a gene: 9. CDR3: CASRRDRGPTEQYF. CDR3 nucleotide sequence: TGTGCCAGCAGGCGGGACAGGGGTCCTACTGAGCAGTACTTC.

V and J are TRBV6-5 and TRBJ2-7; 8 bases align to TRBD2. V lost 6 bases, J lost 2 bases, and 6 bases stayed unmatched. The germline gives CDR1 MNHEY, CDR2 SVGAGI. The CDR3 is 14 amino acids. The chain's CDR3 is CASSRPGRAYEQYF. The CDR3, as DNA: TGTGCCAGCAGCCGGCCCGGGAGGGCCTACGAGCAGTACTTC.

CDR3 region: CSVSDRGPYNEQFF. DNA of the CDR3: TGCAGCGTCTCGGACAGGGGGCCCTACAATGAGCAGTTCTTC. The gene calls are TRBV29-1 and TRBJ2-1, with 11 positions matching TRBD1. Losses at the gene ends were 6 bases for V and 2 bases for J; bases not matched to a gene: 3. There are 14 residues in the CDR3. Germline lookup yields CDR1 SQVTM and CDR2 ANQGSEA.

This clonotype was observed many times. DNA of the CDR3: TGTGCCAGCAGCCATGACAGGGACTATAATTCACCCCTCCACTTT. Translated: CASSHDRDYNSPLHF. The J gene is TRBJ1-6, the V gene TRBV12-3 or TRBV12-4; 7 bases match TRBD1. Losses at the gene ends were 6 bases for V and 3 bases for J; bases not matched to a gene: 5. This CDR3 is 15 amino acids long.

V and J are TRBV5-1 and TRBJ1-1; TRBD1 matches 12 bases. After removal of 3 bases from V and 1 base from J, the junction contained 4 bases not matched to a gene. CDR3 length: 16 residues. From germline, CDR1 is SGHRS and CDR2 YFSETQ. The CDR3 is CASSWDRGRGNTEAFF. The CDR3 bases are TGCGCCAGCAGCTGGGACAGGGGGCGCGGGAACACTGAAGCTTTCTTT.

This clonotype was seen only a few times. V gene TRBV12-3 or TRBV12-4 combines with J gene TRBJ2-4; 7 nucleotides align to TRBD1. The DNA end is a closer match to TRBJ2-5, so the J assignment may be wrong. The CDR3 spans 12 residues. The CDR3, as DNA: TGTGCCAGCAGTTCGGACAGGGAGACCCAGTACTTC. Translated: CASSSDRETQYF.

V is TRBV5-1 and J is TRBJ1-1; no firm D call. The V end was cut by 0 bases, the J end by 1 base, with 10 bases between. The CDR3 length is 15 residues. Germline CDR1 SGHRS, CDR2 YFSETQ. CDR3 in DNA: TGCGCCAGCAGCTTGGGGGTAGCCGCGAACACTGAAGCTTTCTTT. It codes for CASSLGVAANTEAFF.

This chain uses TRBV27 with TRBJ2-4; D possibly uses TRBD1 or TRBD2 (5 bases each). The tail of the sequence fits TRBJ2-7 better, so the J call may be wrong. This CDR3 has 13 residues. Germline CDR1 and CDR2: MNHEY and SMNVEV (reference sequence). The CDR3 DNA follows: TGTGCCAGCAGTGGACTGGGCAGGGTCGAGCAGTACTTC. This sequence encodes CASSGLGRVEQYF.

A few counts support this clonotype. The V gene is TRBV7-2, the J gene TRBJ2-7, with D perhaps given as TRBD1 or TRBD2 (5 bases each). Trimming stripped 6 bases from V and 6 bases from J, with 15 bases between. The CDR3 is 13 residues long. Germline V gives CDR1 SGHTA, CDR2 FQGNSA. The CDR3 spells CASSSYQGREQYF. The DNA of the CDR3 is TGTGCCAGCAGTTCTTATCAGGGACGCGAGCAGTACTTC. Together with reference TRBV7-2 and TRBJ2-7, the CDR3 gives the full variable domain: GAGVSQSPSNKVTEKGKDVELRCDPISGHTALYWYRQSLGQGLEFLIYFQGNSAPDKSGLPSDRFSAERTGGSVSTLTIQRTQQEDSAVYLCASSSYQGREQYFGPGTRLTVT.

The chain is built from TRBV7-9 and TRBJ2-5, with D possibly being TRBD2 (5 bases). The germline gives CDR1 SEHNR, CDR2 FQNEAQ (reference sequence). This CDR3 is built from 13 residues. V was cut by 5 bases and J by 4 bases, with 11 bases left in between. This chain's CDR3 is CASSRDYGETQYF. As DNA, the CDR3 is TGTGCCAGCAGCCGGGATTATGGAGAGACCCAGTACTTC. The entire variable domain, with the rest obtained from reference TRBV7-9 and TRBJ2-5, is as follows: DTGVSQNPRHKITKRGQNVTFRCDPISEHNRLYWYRQTLGQGPEFLTYFQNEAQLEKSRLLSDRFSAERPKGSFSTLEIQRTEQGDSAMYLCASSRDYGETQYFGPGTRLLVL.

This clonotype showed up just a few times. The chain carries TRBV6-5 and TRBJ2-7; D gene uncertain. This CDR3 region has 11 residues. CDR1 MNHEY and CDR2 SVGAGI come from the germline V gene. Trimming removed 0 bases from V and 6 bases from J, with 3 bases in between. CDR3 protein: CASSYSPEQYF. CDR3 in DNA: TGTGCCAGCAGTTACTCTCCCGAGCAGTACTTC.

This clonotype was seen only a few times. This chain joins TRBV27 and TRBJ2-4; TRBD1 aligns across 10 bases. The end of the DNA fits TRBJ2-5 better, so the J call may be wrong. The germline gives CDR1 MNHEY, CDR2 SMNVEV (reference sequence). There are 15 residues in the CDR3. The CDR3 sequence: CASSPGTGVDETQYF. The CDR3 DNA reads TGTGCCAGCAGTCCCGGGACAGGGGTGGATGAGACCCAGTACTTC.

This clonotype was recorded at least ten times. The rearrangement uses TRBV7-9 and TRBJ1-2, with D perhaps matching TRBD1 (6 bases). This CDR3 spans 15 amino acids. Looked up from germline, CDR1 is SEHNR and CDR2 is FQNEAQ (reference sequence). V gave up 1 base and J gave up 5 bases, with 14 bases separating them. In DNA, the CDR3 is TGTGCCAGCAGCTTAGACGGGGGCACGGCGTATGGCTACACCTTC. This gives the protein CASSLDGGTAYGYTF.

The chain has TRBV20-1 and TRBJ2-3; D uncertain. V was shortened by 1 base and J by 14 bases, with 25 bases between the two germline ends. CDR3 length equals 15 residues. CDR1 and CDR2 from the germline V gene are DFQATT and SNEGSKA (reference sequence). CDR3 DNA: TGCAGTGCTAGAGGGGTCGGTAGTTACGGGCCAATTCGGTATTTT. Protein sequence: CSARGVGSYGPIRYF.

This clonotype showed up just a few times. The chain recombines TRBV29-1 with TRBJ2-5; the match to TRBD2 covers 9 bases. The V gene's germline CDR1 is SQVTM and CDR2 ANQGSEA. The CDR3 is 13 residues long. The ends lost 6 bases at V and 5 bases at J; junction bases unmatched: 7. The CDR3 DNA follows: TGCAGCGTGGGCGGGAGGGCCTCGGAGACCCAGTACTTC. As protein: CSVGGRASETQYF.

The gene calls are TRBV10-3 and TRBJ2-5; TRBD1 agrees at 7 bases. The CDR3 consists of 15 residues. CDR1 ENHRY and CDR2 SYGVKD come from the germline V gene. V lost 6 bases to trimming and J lost 5 bases; unmatched junction nucleotides: 12. The DNA for the CDR3 is TGTGCCATCAGCCGAAACAACAGGGGTGAGGAGACCCAGTACTTC. It translates to CAISRNNRGEETQYF.

V is TRBV11-1 and J is TRBJ2-1; D might be TRBD2 (5 bases). Germline V gene sequence: CDR1 SGHAT, CDR2 FQDESV (reference sequence). This CDR3 region has 15 residues. V was pared by 4 bases and J by 6 bases, with 16 bases between. The CDR3: CASSSRLREFNEQFF. The DNA for the CDR3 is TGTGCCAGCAGCTCCCGGCTTAGGGAGTTCAATGAGCAGTTCTTC.